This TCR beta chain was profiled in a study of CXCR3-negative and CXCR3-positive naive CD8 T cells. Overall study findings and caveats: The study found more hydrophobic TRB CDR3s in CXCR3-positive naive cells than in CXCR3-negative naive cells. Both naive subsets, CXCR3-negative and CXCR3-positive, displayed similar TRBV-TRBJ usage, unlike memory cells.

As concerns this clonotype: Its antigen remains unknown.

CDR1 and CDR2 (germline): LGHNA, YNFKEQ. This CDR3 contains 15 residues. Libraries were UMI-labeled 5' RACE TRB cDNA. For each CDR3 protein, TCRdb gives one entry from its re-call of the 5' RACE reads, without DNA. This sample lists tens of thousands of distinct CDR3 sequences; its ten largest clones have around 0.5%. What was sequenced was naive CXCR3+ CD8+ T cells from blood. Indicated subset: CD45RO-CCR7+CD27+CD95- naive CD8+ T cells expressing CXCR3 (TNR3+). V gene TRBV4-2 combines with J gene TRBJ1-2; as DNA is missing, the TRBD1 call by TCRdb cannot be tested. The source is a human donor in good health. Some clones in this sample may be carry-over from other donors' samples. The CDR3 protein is CASSQDHQGAYGYTF.